The clone carrying this T cell receptor beta chain has just a few counts. Its antigen is unknown. Libraries were prepared by immunoSEQ multiplex PCR; TCRdb keeps only in-frame clonotypes and omits some of them. Of about 280,000 clones listed, roughly 86% were seen once; the top ten hold about 3.1%. This specimen comes from a study of Ad26.COV2.S vaccination and SARS-CoV-2 variants. The wider study: Intramuscularly, Ad26.COV2.S was given either once or twice, 56 days apart. Notes on the study in general: Vaccinated individuals (as opposed to placebo recipients) had higher spike-specific TCR breadth. Reported findings describe substantial breadth in spike-specific CD8+ and CD4+ T cell responses following vaccination.

Treatment noted: some 19 received Ad26.COV2.S at low or high dose, single or two shots; about 5 received placebo; per-sample allocation not given. At day 63 after the first vaccine or placebo injection, samples were drawn. Cohort 1b enrolled adults aged 18-55 years in Boston. CDR3 size: 15 residues. Germline assignment: CDR1 MGHRA and CDR2 YSYEKL. V lost 5 bases, J lost 0 bases, and 13 bases lay in between. The V call is TRBV4-1, the J call TRBJ2-5, with D hard to call. Sequencing was performed on peripheral blood, taken in a trial of Ad26.COV2.S vaccine versus placebo. This clonotype originated in a person aged 18 to 65 who received the Ad26.COV2.S COVID-19 vaccine or a placebo. CDR3: CASSTQHPYQETQYF. The CDR3, as DNA: TGCGCCAGCAGCACGCAACATCCTTACCAAGAGACCCAGTACTTC.